This T cell receptor (beta chain) was sequenced during a study of cytomegalovirus exposure and HLA in healthy donors. Across the study: Unique TCR beta sequences numbering 95 million to 130 million came from around 180 million T cells in an earlier analysis. Early released data had around 79 million unique TCRs, all coming from HLA-typed donors.

About this clone itself: Its antigen is still unknown.

Trimming took off 6 bases at V and 3 bases at J, with 16 bases between the two ends. Germline CDR1 reads SGHAT; CDR2 reads FQNNGV. The length of the CDR3 is 15 residues. Study-level findings and limits: Rare sequences made up most TCRs, while some public TCRs were found in many donors.

Each donor's status was that of a healthy bone marrow donor. 13 Jbeta primers and 60 Vbeta primers were used for the PCR. Measured with immunoSEQ multiplex PCR; TCRdb has only the in-frame clones, and not every one. Seen here are 150,000 to 200,000 clones, 80% observed once, and the top ten hold about 4.5%. The V and J genes are TRBV11-2 and TRBJ2-3, with a weak D call TRBD2 (6 bases). What was sequenced was PBMCs. The TCR comes from a man under 40 in good health and CMV-seronegative. Written as DNA, the CDR3 is TGTGCCAGCAGGGGCCCCGGGAGAGAGACAGATACGCAGTATTTT. Its translation: CASRGPGRETDTQYF.